This T cell receptor (beta chain) was documented in a study of cytomegalovirus exposure and HLA in healthy donors. Study results and caveats: Serostatus for CMV was the only available immune exposure information. An analysis was carried out later, and it reportedly showed fewer N-insertions in an Asian-associated ancestry cluster than the approximately 700-donor mean. There were several of the most significant clusters that appeared linked to common viral pathogens in a later analysis. Accurate prediction of most subjects' HLA-A and HLA-B alleles from TCR beta sequences was reported.

Remarks on this clone: The antigen remains undetermined.

Per germline, CDR1 SGHRS and CDR2 YFSETQ. CDR3 size: 16 residues. V shed 1 base, J shed 2 bases, and the junction held 4 bases outside the gene matches. Primers for the PCR totalled 60 Vbeta and 13 Jbeta. Data came from immunoSEQ multiplex PCR; TCRdb stores just in-frame clones and leaves some out. The sample yields about 97,000 clones, around 81% seen once. This chain joins TRBV5-1 and TRBJ2-1; 9 bases map to TRBD2. What was sequenced was PBMCs. The receptor comes from a man aged 40-50 years in good health and CMV-seropositive. The CDR3 bases are TGCGCCAGCAGCTTGAGCCCTAGCGGGACCTACAATGAGCAGTTCTTC. Encoded protein: CASSLSPSGTYNEQFF.